This T cell receptor (beta chain) was observed in a study of blood T cells in healthy people across ages (dated by TCRdb to the mid-2010s). Some background on the complete study: In model experiments, roughly one uniquely barcoded TCR beta cDNA molecule per two T cells was captured by template switching. Donors of different ages were randomly distributed across sequencing lanes to avoid experimental bias. The study measured age-related changes in TCR beta repertoire diversity using deep sequencing normalized with unique cDNA molecular identifiers. Four age groups were formed from the donors: young (average roughly 15 years), middle-aged (approximately 40), aged (roughly 59) and long-lived (less than 85). Two additional independent replicas of 1 million unique cDNA reads from the same blood draw were analyzed for two donors (one aged 18 to 30 and one aged 80 or older). General study outcomes and caveats: Donor CMV infection status was unknown, potentially confounding age-related changes in expanded clonotypes. Observed TCR beta diversity per million T cells fell roughly linearly with age, and a significant reduction was already apparent by age roughly 40. A strong correlation was found between observed TCR beta diversity and the percentage of naive T cells measured by flow cytometry. Bulk unsorted PBMC profiling prevented conclusive comparison of naive and antigen-experienced compartments. Compared with the aged group, more naive CD4+ T cells, fewer expanded clones and increased TCR diversity were shown by the long-lived group, suggesting age selection. Estimates of total diversity based on one million sequenced T cells were considered lower bounds and underestimates.

Library generation was performed with 5' RACE. The data were produced on an Illumina HiSeq 2500. A second about 7 to 12 cycle PCR used a sample-barcoded 5' primer and a J-beta primer mix. A template-switch 5' adaptor carrying 12 random nucleotides introduced a unique molecular identifier onto each TCR beta cDNA molecule. Each sample yielded at least 2.5 million CDR3-containing paired-end reads. The Mint cDNA synthesis kit, primed by a TRBC-specific oligonucleotide, was used to synthesize first-strand cDNA from all RNA. After uracil-DNA glycosylase treatment, a first 18-cycle PCR used universal primers M1SS and BC2_uni_R on all cDNA. The study's processing was this. Normalization of each sample was performed by random selection of 1 million high-quality reads, each carrying a distinct molecular identifier. Instead of being binned into consensus sequences, reads that shared molecular identifiers were thrown out. MiTCR, run with a Q25 quality threshold and the strictest error-elimination algorithm, handled CDR3 identification, clonotype clustering and error correction. A nonparametric unseen species model with Euler transformation was used to estimate a lower bound on total TCR beta diversity. TCRdb reanalyzed the raw reads on its own, using fastp at Q25 for trimming and MiXCR for clone calling, and kept in-frame beta chains. Every CDR3 protein is listed once, alongside the most common genes and DNA of its rows. The V and J calls, along with clone size, are taken from TCRdb and not from the paper's own processing. This sample gives more than 800,000 distinct CDR3 sequences in total; under 55% of them show up just once. The ten largest clonotypes hold about 20% of the sample.

The donors were a few dozen Caucasian individuals from Russia, aged roughly 6 to 100 years, who were systemically healthy. Each donor gave 9 to 10 milliliters of peripheral blood, collected into EDTA-treated Vacutainer tubes. Ficoll-Paque density-gradient centrifugation was used to isolate PBMCs, with at least 6 million obtained per sample. Trizol reagent was used to extract total RNA from the PBMCs, yielding at least 5 micrograms per sample. The percentages of naive CD45RAhigh/CD27high T cells were determined by flow cytometry on a PBMC aliquot from every donor. Comments on this clonotype: Its antigen target is currently unknown. No much larger clone exists at a distance of one base, and base qualities are not known.

The TCR sequence derives from a woman aged 55-75 years in good health. The sequencing input was blood.

The CDR3 protein: CAISEAALDRVGETQYF. DNA sequence: TGTGCCATCAGTGAGGCGGCCCTAGACAGGGTGGGAGAGACCCAGTACTTC. The V and J segments used are TRBV10-3 and TRBJ2-5; TRBD1 agrees with 7 junctional bases. The CDR3 goes from the cysteine to the phenylalanine over 17 residues. Of the read, only the CDR3 DNA is kept; its 51 bases are in frame from base 1. V ends up 2 bases short and J 4 bases short, with an unmatched junction base count of 13. Based on the germline V gene, the CDR1 and CDR2 sequences are ENHRY and SYGVKD.